Listed here are 30 T cell receptor beta chains from one sample, sequenced in a study of cytomegalovirus exposure and HLA in healthy donors. Primers for the PCR totalled 60 Vbeta and 13 Jbeta. The assay was immunoSEQ multiplex PCR, and TCRdb's table has in-frame clones only and misses some. The profile shows about 200,000 clones, 79% of them singletons. The source material was PBMCs. These TCRs come from a woman in her twenties or thirties in good health and CMV-seropositive.

The V gene is TRBV7-2, the J gene TRBJ2-5, with D hard to call. Looked up from germline, CDR1 is SGHTA and CDR2 is FQGNSA. Trimming took 1 base from V and 2 from J, leaving 8 bases between them. This CDR3 comprises 14 residues. In nucleotides, the CDR3 is TGTGCCAGCAGCTTAGGTGGCTTACAAGAGACCCAGTACTTC. Amino acid sequence: CASSLGGLQETQYF.

V is TRBV2 and J is TRBJ1-2; 7 bases are shared with TRBD1. The CDR3 consists of 14 residues. The J segment lost 3 bases and the V segment lost 5 bases, leaving 6 bases of the junction unmatched. CDR1 is SNHLY, CDR2 FYNNEI, per germline. CDR3: CASSSTGVDYGYTF. The CDR3 DNA reads TGTGCCAGCAGTTCTACAGGGGTCGACTATGGCTACACCTTC. The full variable domain, with the rest looked up from reference TRBV2 and TRBJ1-2, is EPEVTQTPSHQVTQMGQEVILRCVPISNHLYFYWYRQILGQKVEFLVSFYNNEISEKSEIFDDQFSVERPDGSNFTLKIRSTKLEDSAMYFCASSSTGVDYGYTFGSGTRLTVV.

The rearrangement joins TRBV5-4 to TRBJ2-4; D may be TRBD2 (6 bases). V was pared by 2 bases and J by 5 bases, with 11 bases between. The CDR3 sequence is 14 residues long. Germline-derived CDR1 and CDR2 are SGHNT and YYREEE (reference sequence). The CDR3 reads CASSFGTAQNIQYF. CDR3 DNA sequence: TGTGCCAGCAGCTTTGGGACTGCCCAAAACATTCAGTACTTC.

The chain has TRBV7-2 and TRBJ2-1, with 9 bases that match TRBD1. The CDR3 is made up of 16 amino acids. V trimming: 4 bases; J trimming: 6 bases; junction bases outside the gene matches: 10. Germline values: CDR1 SGHTA, CDR2 FQGNSA. The CDR3 spells CASSSRRDRVGNEQFF. As DNA, the CDR3 is TGTGCCAGCAGCTCTCGCCGGGACAGGGTAGGCAATGAGCAGTTCTTC.

This clone came up once. The chain recombines TRBV5-1 with TRBJ2-7; a possible D gene is TRBD1 (6 bases). V lost 4 bases, J lost 0 bases, and 17 bases lay in between. Germline values: CDR1 SGHRS, CDR2 YFSETQ. The CDR3 has 16 residues. CDR3: CASSDGQPTSSYEQYF. In DNA, the CDR3 is TGCGCCAGCAGCGATGGACAGCCTACTAGCTCCTACGAGCAGTACTTC.

V gene TRBV4-1 combines with J gene TRBJ2-1; possibly TRBD2 for D (6 bases). This CDR3 spans 13 amino acids. Germline loops: CDR1 MGHRA, CDR2 YSYEKL. Trimming took off 4 bases at V and 10 bases at J, with 14 bases between the two ends. The CDR3, as DNA: TGCGCCAGCAGCCCGGGACTTCGAGTGGAGCAGTTCTTC. It yields the protein CASSPGLRVEQFF.

V is TRBV4-3 and J is TRBJ2-7; TRBD1 aligns across 9 bases. The CDR3 loop spans 14 amino acids. The germline gives CDR1 LGHNA, CDR2 YSLEER. J gave up 6 bases and V 1 base, and 4 bases lay outside the gene matches. CDR3 coding DNA: TGCGCCAGCAGCCAAGGGCGGGGACAGGGCGAGCAGTACTTC. It is translated as CASSQGRGQGEQYF.

Worth noting for this clone: The same CDR3 can be traced to other DNA sequences in this sample. The CDR3 nucleotides are TGTGCCAGCAGCTTAGCCTCAGGTTCCTACAATGAGCAGTTCTTC. Its translation: CASSLASGSYNEQFF. The gene calls are TRBV11-3 and TRBJ2-1; D call uncertain. The V end was cut by 1 base, the J end by 1 base, with 8 bases between. Germline V gives CDR1 SGHNT, CDR2 YENEEA. The CDR3 is made up of 15 amino acids.

This clone showed up just once. This chain connects TRBV4-1 to TRBJ1-6, with a possible D match to TRBD1 (6 bases). Per germline, CDR1 MGHRA and CDR2 YSYEKL. This CDR3 has 15 residues. The V end lost 0 bases, the J end lost 9 bases, and 12 bases lay between the germline ends. For the CDR3, the DNA is TGCGCCAGCAGCCAAGATGGTCAGGACAGTTCACCCCTCCACTTT. Translation: CASSQDGQDSSPLHF.

This sequence joins TRBV4-2 and TRBJ2-3; perhaps TRBD2 as D (5 bases). V lost 4 bases, J lost 3 bases, and 14 bases lay in between. This CDR3 region has 15 residues. Germline V lookup: CDR1 LGHNA, CDR2 YNFKEQ. As DNA, the CDR3 is TGTGCCAGCAGCCGCCCGAGGGCATCTACAGATACGCAGTATTTT. Its translation is CASSRPRASTDTQYF.

This clone was recorded only once. The J gene is TRBJ2-5, the V gene TRBV19; 9 bases match TRBD2. This CDR3 comprises 13 residues. Losses at the gene ends were 8 bases for V and 5 bases for J; bases not matched to a gene: 6. Germline V gene sequence: CDR1 LNHDA, CDR2 SQIVND (reference sequence). The CDR3 bases are TGTGCCAGTGGTGCGGGAGGGCCTGAGACCCAGTACTTC. Translated: CASGAGGPETQYF.

The V gene is TRBV28, the J gene TRBJ2-3, with D uncertain. CDR3 length equals 14 residues. Trimming took off 2 bases at V and 0 bases at J, with 6 bases between the two ends. CDR1 and CDR2 from the germline V gene are MDHEN and SYDVKM. The CDR3 nucleotides are TGTGCCAGCAGTTTAGCGGCTAGCACAGATACGCAGTATTTT. Residues: CASSLAASTDTQYF.

The chain links TRBV7-9 to TRBJ1-2, with TRBD1 matching over 7 bases. The V segment lost 4 bases and the J segment 6 bases; nucleotides outside the gene matches: 5. The CDR3 runs to 13 residues. Looked up from germline, CDR1 is SEHNR and CDR2 is FQNEAQ (reference sequence). The CDR3 reads CASSSGTVDGYTF. In nucleotides, the CDR3 is TGTGCCAGCAGCTCAGGGACAGTAGATGGCTACACCTTC.

In its sample, this clone was seen a few times. The chain is built from TRBV4-2 and TRBJ2-7, with TRBD1 matching over 8 bases. The J segment lost 5 bases and the V segment lost 4 bases, leaving 16 bases of the junction unmatched. Germline CDR1 LGHNA, CDR2 YNFKEQ. The CDR3 totals 17 residues. The CDR3: CASSLARGQGAIHEQYF. The DNA for the CDR3 is TGTGCCAGCAGCCTAGCCCGCGGGCAGGGGGCAATCCACGAGCAGTACTTC.

This clone came up once. The chain combines TRBV4-3 with TRBJ2-7; TRBD1 agrees at 7 bases. With 0 bases clipped from V and 4 bases from J, the junction kept 6 bases outside the gene matches. Germline CDR1 is LGHNA and CDR2 is YSLEER. This CDR3 is built from 15 residues. DNA of the CDR3: TGCGCCAGCAGCCAAGATAGGGGGCGCGGGTACGAGCAGTACTTC. This translates into CASSQDRGRGYEQYF.

The gene calls are TRBV6-5 and TRBJ1-1; 9 nucleotides align to TRBD1. The germline V gene encodes CDR1 MNHEY and CDR2 SVGAGI. J was trimmed by 1 base and V by 4 bases; bases with no gene match: 4. The CDR3 totals 15 residues. CDR3 protein: CASSSGTGQNTEAFF. The CDR3 DNA is TGTGCCAGCAGTTCCGGGACAGGGCAGAACACTGAAGCTTTCTTT.

This clone has a handful of counts. The chain couples TRBV29-1 to TRBJ2-3; TRBD1 agrees at 8 bases. CDR1 and CDR2 from the germline V gene are SQVTM and ANQGSEA. The junction had 8 bases not matched to a gene; V was cut back by 6 bases and J by 3 bases. This CDR3 comprises 14 residues. The CDR3 loop reads CSVGDRGWTDTQYF. The CDR3 coding sequence is TGCAGCGTGGGAGACAGGGGCTGGACAGATACGCAGTATTTT.

J is TRBJ1-5 and V is TRBV7-7, with TRBD1 identical over 9 bases. The V gene's germline CDR1 is SSHAT and CDR2 FNYEAQ (reference sequence). With 5 bases clipped from V and 7 bases from J, the junction kept 12 bases outside the gene matches. The CDR3 runs 16 residues. The CDR3 region is CASSIKDRGSYQPQHF. The CDR3 DNA reads as TGTGCCAGCAGCATTAAGGACAGGGGATCGTACCAGCCCCAGCATTTT.

V is TRBV19 and J is TRBJ1-5; D unresolved. Per the germline V gene, CDR1 is LNHDA and CDR2 is SQIVND (reference sequence). There are 15 residues in the CDR3. V lost 7 bases, J lost 1 base, and 14 bases lay in between. The CDR3 sequence is CASTDPRRSNQPQHF. The CDR3 DNA is TGTGCCAGTACCGACCCCAGGCGCAGCAATCAGCCCCAGCATTTT.

On this clone: The identical CDR3 is also encoded by other nucleotide sequences in the sample. As DNA, the CDR3 is TGCGCCAGCAGCTTGGGCGGGGGGCTGAACACCGGGGAGCTGTTTTTT. Translation: CASSLGGGLNTGELFF. The J gene is TRBJ2-2, the V gene TRBV5-1; 8 bases align to TRBD2. This CDR3 region has 16 residues. V shed 0 bases, J shed 1 base, and the junction held 2 bases outside the gene matches. CDR1 and CDR2 from the germline V gene are SGHRS and YFSETQ.

The rearrangement links TRBV2 to TRBJ1-2, with a weak D call TRBD1 (6 bases). Between the trimmed V and J ends, which lost 3 bases and 5 bases, there was a span of 13 bases. Germline CDR1 reads SNHLY; CDR2 reads FYNNEI. This CDR3 spans 14 amino acids. The CDR3 DNA is TGTGCCAGCAGTGATCTCTGGGGGCGATATGGCTACACCTTC. This translates into CASSDLWGRYGYTF.

As for this clone: At one end, the junction sequence differs from germline, possibly due to a read error. This chain uses TRBV6-5 with TRBJ2-7; tentatively, D is TRBD1 (7 bases). The CDR3 consists of 15 residues. In germline, CDR1 is MNHEY, CDR2 SVGAGI. The CDR3 DNA reads as TGTGCCAGCAGTTACTCCCAGGGGGGTTACTACGCGCAGTACTTC. Translated: CASSYSQGGYYAQYF.

This chain joins TRBV5-1 and TRBJ2-7; 7 bases map to TRBD1. The V gene's germline CDR1 is SGHRS and CDR2 YFSETQ. The CDR3 spans 13 residues. The J segment lost 5 bases and the V segment lost 4 bases, leaving 6 bases of the junction unmatched. The CDR3 DNA sequence: TGCGCCAGCAGCAAAGACAGGGCGGACGAGCAGTACTTC. Translating it yields CASSKDRADEQYF.

This clone was observed a few times. This chain uses TRBV27 with TRBJ2-7, with 8 bases fitting TRBD2. Germline lookup yields CDR1 MNHEY and CDR2 SMNVEV (reference sequence). The length of the CDR3 is 16 residues. Trimming removed 6 bases from V and 2 bases from J; junction bases left unmatched: 12. Written as DNA, the CDR3 is TGTGCCAGCAGCCCGCTTTCGGGGGGGCAACCCTACGAGCAGTACTTC. Amino acid sequence: CASSPLSGGQPYEQYF.

The rearrangement uses TRBV7-9 and TRBJ2-7; D ambiguous. The CDR3 runs 12 residues. The V end lost 3 bases, the J end lost 5 bases, and 8 bases lay between the germline ends. The V gene's germline CDR1 is SEHNR and CDR2 FQNEAQ (reference sequence). For the CDR3, the DNA is TGTGCCAGCAGCTTGAGCTTCCACGAGCAGTACTTC. Translated: CASSLSFHEQYF.

This clone has more than one count but fewer than ten. The chain employs TRBV5-1 and TRBJ2-5, with 9 bases matching TRBD2. The V gene end was trimmed by 1 base and the J gene end by 1 base; junction bases not matched to a gene: 2. The CDR3 totals 15 residues. The germline V gene has CDR1 SGHRS and CDR2 YFSETQ. The CDR3: CASSLFSGSQETQYF. CDR3 sequence (DNA): TGCGCCAGCAGCTTGTTTAGCGGGAGCCAAGAGACCCAGTACTTC.

The chain employs TRBV30 and TRBJ2-7; TRBD1 might be the D (6 bases). The CDR3 is 13 residues long. Trimming removed 6 bases from V and 7 bases from J, with 19 bases in between. Germline CDR1 GTSNPN, CDR2 SVGIG (reference sequence). This CDR3 reads CACSTVGRGEQYF. For the CDR3, the DNA is TGTGCCTGTTCAACCGTGGGCAGGGGAGAGCAGTACTTC.

The chain has TRBV5-8 and TRBJ2-3; TRBD2 agrees at 12 bases. The CDR3 runs 19 residues. V gave up 1 base and J gave up 0 bases; unmatched junction bases: 9. Germline CDR1 is SGHTS and CDR2 is YDEGEE. The CDR3 here is CASSLRLAGGLSSTDTQYF. Here the CDR3 DNA reads TGTGCCAGCAGCTTGAGGCTAGCGGGAGGGTTATCTAGCACAGATACGCAGTATTTT.

This clone has only a few counts. The chain is built from TRBV6-6 and TRBJ2-1; the match to TRBD2 covers 13 bases. The germline gives CDR1 MNHNY, CDR2 SVGAGI (reference sequence). This CDR3 is 16 amino acids long. The V gene end was trimmed by 5 bases and the J gene end by 5 bases; junction bases not matched to a gene: 6. As DNA, the CDR3 is TGTGCCAGCAGTAGGGAGACTAGCGGGGGGAACAATGAGCAGTTCTTC. This translates into CASSRETSGGNNEQFF.

The chain links TRBV4-2 to TRBJ2-7, with 15 nucleotides matching TRBD2. CDR1 is LGHNA and CDR2 is YNFKEQ in the germline V gene. The CDR3 spans 19 residues. With 0 bases clipped from V and 2 bases from J, the junction kept 8 bases outside the gene matches. The CDR3, as DNA: TGTGCCAGCAGCCAAGAGCTTAGGACTAGCGGGAGGGGCCCCTACGAGCAGTACTTC. The encoded protein is CASSQELRTSGRGPYEQYF.